The 32 T cell receptor beta chains reported below all come from one sample, sequenced in a study of Ad26.COV2.S vaccination and SARS-CoV-2 variants. The table came from immunoSEQ multiplex PCR; TCRdb's copy has only in-frame clones and leaves some out. The sample includes around 370,000 clones, 92% of them seen just once. This specimen was peripheral blood, taken after recovery from COVID-19. The receptor set was obtained from a human donor who had recovered from COVID-19.

The chain carries TRBV9 and TRBJ2-3; D is unresolved. The CDR3 spans 14 residues. The V end lost 0 bases, the J end lost 6 bases, and 11 bases lay between the germline ends. Germline values: CDR1 SGDLS, CDR2 YYNGEE. CDR3 residues: CASSVGTRGDTQYF. Here the CDR3 DNA reads TGTGCCAGCAGCGTAGGGACCCGTGGGGATACGCAGTATTTT.

The sample holds one count of this clone. The gene calls are TRBV12-5 and TRBJ2-5; D might be TRBD1 (6 bases). The CDR3 is 12 amino acids. Germline V gives CDR1 LGHNT, CDR2 FRNRAP. The ends were cut back, 6 bases at V and 5 bases at J, with 10 bases in the middle. CDR3 protein: CASGRQVETQYF. The DNA of the CDR3 is TGTGCTAGTGGCCGACAGGTGGAGACCCAGTACTTC.

The V gene is TRBV19, the J gene TRBJ2-1; TRBD1 agrees at 9 bases. This CDR3 has 14 amino acids. With 10 bases clipped from V and 8 bases from J, the junction kept 12 bases outside the gene matches. Looked up from germline, CDR1 is LNHDA and CDR2 is SQIVND (reference sequence). CDR3 nucleotides: TGTGCCACTACAGGGGGCGTGTTTTTCGATGAGCAGTTCTTC. Translating it yields CATTGGVFFDEQFF. Variable domain in full (rest from reference TRBV19 and TRBJ2-1): DGGITQSPKYLFRKEGQNVTLSCEQNLNHDAMYWYRQDPGQGLRLIYYSQIVNDFQKGDIAEGYSVSREKKESFPLTVTSAQKNPTAFYLCATTGGVFFDEQFFGPGTRLTVL.

The chain is built from TRBV4-1 and TRBJ2-7, with D possibly being TRBD2 (5 bases). Trimming took off 3 bases at V and 2 bases at J, with 20 bases between the two ends. This CDR3 has 17 residues. Germline V gives CDR1 MGHRA, CDR2 YSYEKL. The CDR3 DNA reads TGCGCCAGCAGCCAGTCGGAGGCCCCGGCAGGAGCCTACGAGCAGTACTTC. This encodes CASSQSEAPAGAYEQYF.

The chain is built from TRBV4-1 and TRBJ2-1; 7 bases map to TRBD2. The CDR3 length is 16 residues. Germline trimming cut 2 bases from V and 5 bases from J; bases unmatched to any gene: 9. CDR1 is MGHRA, CDR2 YSYEKL, per germline. The CDR3 reads CASSQRAGETNNEQFF. CDR3 nucleotide sequence: TGCGCCAGCAGCCAAAGGGCGGGGGAGACCAACAATGAGCAGTTCTTC.

The rearrangement uses TRBV3-1 (or the pseudogene TRBV3-2) and TRBJ1-5, with D uncertain. The CDR3 has 14 residues. Germline CDR1 LGHDT, CDR2 YNNKEL (reference sequence). Trimming removed 0 bases from V and 3 bases from J, with 6 bases in between. Here the CDR3 reads CASSQEGNNQPQHF. The CDR3 DNA follows: TGTGCCAGCAGCCAAGAAGGGAACAATCAGCCCCAGCATTTT.

V is TRBV4-1 and J is TRBJ1-2; D call uncertain. The ends were cut back, 4 bases at V and 4 bases at J, with 19 bases in the middle. CDR3 length: 16 amino acids. CDR1 and CDR2 from the germline V gene are MGHRA and YSYEKL. The CDR3 here is CASSPMTEQRIYGYTF. In DNA, the CDR3 is TGCGCCAGCAGCCCAATGACGGAACAGCGAATCTATGGCTACACCTTC.

J is TRBJ2-7 and V is TRBV4-3; 7 bases agree with TRBD2. Unmatched junction bases numbered 7, after V lost 0 bases and J lost 5 bases. This CDR3 comprises 15 residues. Germline CDR1 and CDR2: LGHNA and YSLEER. DNA of the CDR3: TGCGCCAGCAGCCAAGACGGCGGGGGTCGCGACGAGCAGTACTTC. Translation gives CASSQDGGGRDEQYF.

The chain combines TRBV5-4 with TRBJ2-5, with 8 positions matching TRBD2. Germline V gene lookup returns CDR1 SGHNT and CDR2 YYREEE (reference sequence). The CDR3 has 15 residues. J gave up 4 bases and V 4 bases, and 9 bases lay outside the gene matches. The chain's CDR3 is CASSPGTRVIETQYF. The CDR3 DNA reads as TGTGCCAGCAGCCCTGGGACTAGGGTTATAGAGACCCAGTACTTC.

V is TRBV7-6 and J is TRBJ2-5; D is perhaps TRBD1 (6 bases). CDR1 is SGHVS, CDR2 FNYEAQ, per germline. This CDR3 spans 17 amino acids. Trimming shortened V by 1 base and J by 2 bases, and 17 bases separated the two germline ends. As DNA, the CDR3 is TGTGCCAGCAGCTTAGTAAGGATAAGGACAGTACAAGAGACCCAGTACTTC. It is translated as CASSLVRIRTVQETQYF.

The chain employs TRBV12-3 or TRBV12-4 and TRBJ2-2; either TRBD1 or TRBD2 may fit D (5 bases each). This CDR3 region has 13 residues. V dropped 6 bases and J dropped 6 bases, with 11 bases sitting between them. The CDR3 protein is CASSGRGPGELFF. The CDR3, as DNA: TGTGCCAGCAGCGGTCGGGGACCCGGGGAGCTGTTTTTT.

The rearrangement uses TRBV11-2 and TRBJ2-2, with 14 positions matching TRBD2. With 5 bases clipped from V and 0 bases from J, the junction kept 8 bases outside the gene matches. Germline V CDR1 and CDR2: SGHAT, FQNNGV. The CDR3 is 19 amino acids. The chain's CDR3 is CASSKGLAGARANTGELFF. Written as DNA, the CDR3 is TGTGCCAGCAGCAAGGGACTAGCGGGGGCCAGAGCGAACACCGGGGAGCTGTTTTTT.

V and J are TRBV13 and TRBJ2-1; D not certain. In germline, CDR1 is PRHDT, CDR2 FYEKMQ (reference sequence). The CDR3 spans 15 residues. V shed 4 bases and J shed 0 bases, with 10 bases lying between them. The CDR3 protein is CASSSDQSSYNEQFF. CDR3 sequence (DNA): TGTGCCAGCAGCTCAGACCAAAGCTCCTACAATGAGCAGTTCTTC.

V usage is TRBV21-1 and J usage is TRBJ2-3. TRBV21-1 is a documented pseudogene. This CDR3 has 19 residues. The CDR3 loop is CASSKGPPPGGTSTDTQYF. The DNA for the CDR3 is TGTGCCAGCAGCAAAGGGCCCCCCCCCGGGGGCACTAGCACAGATACGCAGTATTTT.

The chain carries TRBV5-5 and TRBJ2-7, with 7 nucleotides matching TRBD2. The CDR3 length is 14 residues. The V segment lost 1 base and the J segment 2 bases; nucleotides outside the gene matches: 3. The V gene's germline CDR1 is SGHKS and CDR2 YYEKEE (reference sequence). The CDR3 is CASSLRGVAYEQYF. The CDR3 nucleotides read TGTGCCAGCAGCTTGCGGGGGGTCGCCTACGAGCAGTACTTC.

The V gene is TRBV6-2 or TRBV6-3, the J gene TRBJ2-3, with 9 bases lining up with TRBD1. The CDR3 length is 15 residues. Germline loops: CDR1 MNHEY, CDR2 SVGEGT. V lost 2 bases, J lost 4 bases, and 4 bases stayed unmatched. CDR3 in DNA: TGTGCCAGCAGTTACCAACGACAGGGGGCAGATACGCAGTATTTT. Amino acids: CASSYQRQGADTQYF.

V and J are TRBV2 and TRBJ2-2; 9 bases fit TRBD2. Germline CDR1 reads SNHLY; CDR2 reads FYNNEI. The CDR3 runs to 15 residues. The ends lost 5 bases at V and 6 bases at J; junction bases unmatched: 7. The CDR3 coding sequence is TGTGCCAGCAGTCACGGGACTAGCTCTTCCGGGGAGCTGTTTTTT. It codes for CASSHGTSSSGELFF.

J is TRBJ2-3 and V is TRBV10-1; D is unclear. Germline-derived CDR1 and CDR2 are WNHNN and SYGVQD (reference sequence). V shed 4 bases and J shed 2 bases, with 10 bases lying between them. This CDR3 region has 14 residues. CDR3: CASSGGTHTDTQYF. The CDR3 DNA follows: TGCGCCAGCAGTGGAGGAACCCACACAGATACGCAGTATTTT.

The rearrangement joins TRBV5-4 to TRBJ2-2; 11 bases are shared with TRBD1. J lost 3 bases, V lost 4 bases, and 5 bases had no gene match. CDR1 is SGHNT, CDR2 YYREEE, per germline (reference sequence). The CDR3 has 16 residues. The CDR3 nucleotides read TGTGCCAGCAGCCCGTGGACAGGGGGCGACACCGGGGAGCTGTTTTTT. This encodes CASSPWTGGDTGELFF. Filled out from reference TRBV5-4 and TRBJ2-2, the complete variable domain reads ETGVTQSPTHLIKTRGQQVTLRCSSQSGHNTVSWYQQALGQGPQFIFQYYREEENGRGNFPPRFSGLQFPNYSSELNVNALELDDSALYLCASSPWTGGDTGELFFGEGSRLTVL.

This clone was detected only once. The CDR3 here is CASSTQGYPYEQYF. DNA for the CDR3: TGTGCCAGCAGTACCCAGGGGTACCCCTACGAGCAGTACTTC. The J gene is TRBJ2-7, the V gene TRBV27, with a tentative D call TRBD1 (6 bases). The CDR3 extends over 14 amino acids. Looked up from germline, CDR1 is MNHEY and CDR2 is SMNVEV (reference sequence). The germline V and J ends were trimmed by 5 bases and 2 bases, with 13 bases remaining between them.

This chain links TRBV4-1 with TRBJ2-2; 9 positions match TRBD2. Trimming took 4 bases from V and 5 from J; bases not matched to a gene: 17. From germline, CDR1 is MGHRA and CDR2 YSYEKL. This CDR3 is built from 19 residues. In nucleotides, the CDR3 is TGCGCCAGCAGCCCTAGGACCGGGCTAGCGGGGATCTTGACCGGGGAGCTGTTTTTT. Protein: CASSPRTGLAGILTGELFF.

The chain links TRBV20-1 to TRBJ1-1; D gene uncertain. V was trimmed by 5 bases and J by 0 bases, leaving 4 bases between them. Germline CDR1 DFQATT, CDR2 SNEGSKA (reference sequence). This CDR3 is built from 11 residues. The CDR3 region has the DNA TGCAGTGCTCAGATGAACACTGAAGCTTTCTTT. It codes for CSAQMNTEAFF.

Many counts were recorded for this clone. The chain couples TRBV12-5 to TRBJ2-2; no firm D call. The V end lost 2 bases, the J end lost 5 bases, and 6 bases lay between the germline ends. Germline values: CDR1 LGHNT, CDR2 FRNRAP. The CDR3 totals 13 residues. CDR3 coding DNA: TGTGCTAGTGGTTTGTGGGGAACCGGGGAGCTGTTTTTT. Residues: CASGLWGTGELFF.

In nucleotides, the CDR3 is TGTGCCAGCAGCTTAGTGGGGGAGTACAGGCAAGAGGAAAACACCATATATTTT. Its translation: CASSLVGEYRQEENTIYF. The rearrangement links TRBV11-2 to TRBJ1-3; a weak D match, TRBD1 (5 bases). CDR3 length: 18 amino acids. The V gene lost 1 base and the J gene lost 6 bases, with 22 bases spanning the gap. Germline-derived CDR1 and CDR2 are SGHAT and FQNNGV.

The gene calls are TRBV7-2 and TRBJ2-2; unclear D gene. The CDR3 consists of 16 residues. Between the trimmed V and J ends, which lost 2 bases and 4 bases, there was a span of 14 bases. Germline V CDR1 and CDR2: SGHTA, FQGNSA. Here the CDR3 DNA reads TGTGCCAGCAGCTTAACGGCTACGAAGATCACCGGGGAGCTGTTTTTT. Encoded protein: CASSLTATKITGELFF.

The V gene is TRBV9, the J gene TRBJ1-1; D is perhaps TRBD1 (6 bases). This CDR3 comprises 15 residues. V was clipped by 1 base and J by 1 base, with 11 bases between them. CDR1 is SGDLS and CDR2 is YYNGEE in the germline V gene. The CDR3 bases are TGTGCCAGCAGCGTACTTGCGACAGGGAACACTGAAGCTTTCTTT. Translation gives CASSVLATGNTEAFF.

The chain links TRBV27 to TRBJ2-2; D is possibly TRBD2 (6 bases). Trimming shortened V by 0 bases and J by 3 bases, and 14 bases separated the two germline ends. CDR3 length: 17 amino acids. The germline V gene has CDR1 MNHEY and CDR2 SMNVEV (reference sequence). The DNA for the CDR3 is TGTGCCAGCAGTTTATCTTGGGACTTGCCCTACACCGGGGAGCTGTTTTTT. It specifies CASSLSWDLPYTGELFF.

V and J are TRBV7-2 and TRBJ2-1, with D possibly being TRBD1 (5 bases). Trimming took 1 base from V and 1 from J, leaving 11 bases between them. The CDR3 contains 16 residues. The germline V gene encodes CDR1 SGHTA and CDR2 FQGNSA. DNA for the CDR3: TGTGCCAGCAGCTTAGTCCCGGCAGGGTCCTACAATGAGCAGTTCTTC. This sequence encodes CASSLVPAGSYNEQFF.

The chain recombines TRBV5-4 with TRBJ1-1; D is undetermined. Germline V gives CDR1 SGHNT, CDR2 YYREEE (reference sequence). Trimming removed 3 bases from V and 4 bases from J, with 13 bases in between. The CDR3 covers 14 residues. The DNA for the CDR3 is TGTGCCAGCAGCTACGCTGGACGGCTCACTGAAGCTTTCTTT. Translating gives CASSYAGRLTEAFF.

Remarks on this clone: Compared with germline, one end of the junction differs, possibly owing to a read error. The chain has TRBV6-1 and TRBJ1-5; 7 nucleotides align to TRBD1. CDR1 is MNHNS, CDR2 SASEGT, per germline. The length of the CDR3 is 14 residues. The CDR3 is CASSEGGSYQPQHF. In nucleotides, the CDR3 is TGTGCCAGCAGCGAAGGGGGCTCATACCAGCCCCAGCATTTT.

The J gene is TRBJ2-2, the V gene TRBV6-5; TRBD1 agrees at 7 bases. Looked up from germline, CDR1 is MNHEY and CDR2 is SVGAGI. V dropped 6 bases and J dropped 3; count of bases not matched to a gene: 4. This CDR3 spans 14 amino acids. The CDR3 sequence: CASRQGSDTGELFF. The CDR3 DNA reads TGTGCCAGCAGACAGGGGTCGGACACCGGGGAGCTGTTTTTT.

This clone was recorded only once. The rearrangement joins TRBV18 to TRBJ2-2; either TRBD1 or TRBD2 may fit D (5 bases each). Germline CDR1 and CDR2: KGHSH and LQKENI. The CDR3 is made up of 15 amino acids. The ends were cut back, 3 bases at V and 2 bases at J, with 10 bases in the middle. CDR3 nucleotide sequence: TGTGCCAGCTCACCTGGTGGGACCAACACCGGGGAGCTGTTTTTT. This codes for CASSPGGTNTGELFF.